This TCR beta chain is drawn from a study of T cell repertoires in cytomegalovirus infection. TCRdb analysed the reads with MiXCR anew, one entry per CDR3 protein. Among 830,000 or so distinct CDR3 sequences listed, 30% to 35% were seen once. V was clipped by 6 bases and J by 7 bases, with 13 bases between them. Germline V gene data show CDR1 as MNHEY and CDR2 as SMNVEV (reference sequence). The CDR3 covers 13 residues. This clonotype was counted a few times. Its antigen is still unknown. Here the sequenced sample was cultured CD8+ T cells from PBMCs, taken from culture after CMV antigen stimulation. This clonotype was obtained from a human donor in good health (CMV status not recorded). Some clones in this sample may be carry-over from other donors' samples. The genes are TRBV27 and TRBJ2-1; maybe TRBD2 (5 bases). This CDR3 reads CASRRAYGNEQFF. CDR3 DNA: TGTGCCAGCAGGCGGGCCTATGGGAATGAGCAGTTCTTC.